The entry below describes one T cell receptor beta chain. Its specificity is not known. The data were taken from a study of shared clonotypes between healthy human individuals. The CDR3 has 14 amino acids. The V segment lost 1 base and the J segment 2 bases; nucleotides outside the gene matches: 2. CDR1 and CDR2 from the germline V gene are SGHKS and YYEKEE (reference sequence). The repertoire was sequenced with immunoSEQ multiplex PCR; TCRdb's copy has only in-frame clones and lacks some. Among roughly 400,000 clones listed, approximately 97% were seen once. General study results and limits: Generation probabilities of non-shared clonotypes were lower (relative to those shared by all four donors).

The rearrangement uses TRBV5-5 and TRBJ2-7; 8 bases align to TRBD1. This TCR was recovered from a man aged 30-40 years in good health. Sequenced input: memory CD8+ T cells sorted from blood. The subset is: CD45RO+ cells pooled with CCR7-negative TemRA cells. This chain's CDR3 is CASSLRDRTYEQYF. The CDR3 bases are TGTGCCAGCAGCTTGAGGGACAGGACCTACGAGCAGTACTTC.